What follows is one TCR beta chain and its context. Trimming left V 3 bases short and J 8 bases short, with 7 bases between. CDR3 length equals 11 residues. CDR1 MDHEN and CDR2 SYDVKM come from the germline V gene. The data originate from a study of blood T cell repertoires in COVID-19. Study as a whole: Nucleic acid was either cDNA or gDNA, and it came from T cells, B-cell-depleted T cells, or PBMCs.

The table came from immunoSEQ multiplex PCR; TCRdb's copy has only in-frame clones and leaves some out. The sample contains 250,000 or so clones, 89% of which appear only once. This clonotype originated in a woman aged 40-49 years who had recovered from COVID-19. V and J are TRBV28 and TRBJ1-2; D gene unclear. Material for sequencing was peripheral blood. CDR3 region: CASSLSRGYTF. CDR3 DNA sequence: TGTGCCAGCAGTTTGTCCCGGGGCTACACCTTC.